This TCR beta chain was recovered during a study of T cells expressing NK-cell markers. Study details: The study sequenced eight donors, seven HCMV-seropositive and one seronegative. Findings and caveats of the study: In several donors, dominant clonotypes made up about 25-60.1% of CD3+CD56-NKG2C+ cells.

Germline CDR1 and CDR2: SGDLS and YYNGEE. The CDR3 extends over 12 amino acids. On this clonotype: As yet, its antigen is unknown.

Making the TCR beta cDNA relied on 5'RACE template switching with UMIs. TCRdb re-called the 5' RACE reads; every CDR3 protein appears as one record, without DNA. The sample has some 450,000 distinct CDR3 sequences. Sequencing input: blood T cells: a sorted CD56 or NKG2C T cell subset, CD4+ or CD8+ T cells, or bulk PBMC T cells (not recorded which). The sequence came from a woman aged 18 to 69 in good health. This chain joins TRBV9 and TRBJ1-2; TCRdb's D call, TRBD1, is unchecked because there is no DNA. The CDR3 loop reads CASKTQGFGYTF.